This TCR beta chain was sequenced during a study of blood T cell repertoires in COVID-19. At the level of the study: Specimens from acute and convalescent COVID-19 originated in the United States, Italy and Spain. Sources were T cells, B-cell-depleted T cells, or PBMCs; the material itself was cDNA or gDNA.

The germline V gene has CDR1 SGHRS and CDR2 YFSETQ. This CDR3 region has 18 residues. The V and J ends lost 6 bases and 5 bases, in that order; junction bases with no gene match: 20. In the original workflow: Reference gene primer amplification yielded estimated nucleated cell counts. Only in-frame clones appear in the TCRdb table, and some are missing; sequencing was by immunoSEQ multiplex PCR. Clone size and the V and J calls come from that table; the DNA yielded D and trimming. The table lists around 100,000 clones, 85% to 90% of them singletons, with around 13% in the top ten. Sequencing was done on a sample of peripheral blood. V and J are TRBV5-1 and TRBJ2-5, with 9 nucleotides matching TRBD2. This sequence was found in a human donor in a cohort sampled during active COVID-19. This CDR3 is CASNGVGSSGVPRETQYF. In nucleotides, the CDR3 is TGCGCCAGCAACGGGGTCGGTTCTAGCGGGGTGCCTCGGGAGACCCAGTACTTC.